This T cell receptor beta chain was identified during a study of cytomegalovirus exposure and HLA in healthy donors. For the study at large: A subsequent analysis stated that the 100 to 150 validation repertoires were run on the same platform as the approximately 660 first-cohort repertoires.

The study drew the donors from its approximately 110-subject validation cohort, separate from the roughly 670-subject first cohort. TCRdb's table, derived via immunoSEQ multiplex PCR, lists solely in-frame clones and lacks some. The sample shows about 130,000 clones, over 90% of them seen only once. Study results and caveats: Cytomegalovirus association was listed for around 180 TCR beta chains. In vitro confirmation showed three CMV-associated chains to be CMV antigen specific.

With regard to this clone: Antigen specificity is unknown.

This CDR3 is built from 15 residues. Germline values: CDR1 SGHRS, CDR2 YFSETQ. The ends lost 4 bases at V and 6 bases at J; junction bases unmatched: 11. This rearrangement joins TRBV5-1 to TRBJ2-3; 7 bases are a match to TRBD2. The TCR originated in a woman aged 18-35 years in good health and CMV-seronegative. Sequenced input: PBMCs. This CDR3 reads CASSLNSRRGDTQYF. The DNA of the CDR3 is TGCGCCAGCAGCCTAAACTCACGGCGGGGGGATACGCAGTATTTT.